This TCR beta chain was sequenced in a study of shared clonotypes between healthy human individuals. This clone has only one observation. Trimming took 3 bases from V and 0 from J, leaving 15 bases between them. Germline values: CDR1 MDHEN, CDR2 SYDVKM. The CDR3 sequence is 16 residues long. Sequenced by immunoSEQ multiplex PCR; TCRdb stores in-frame clones only, minus some. The sample contains approximately 500,000 clones, approximately 82% of which appear only once. The source is a woman aged 35 to 49 in good health. Some clones in this sample may be carry-over from other donors' samples. Sequenced: PBMCs. The rearrangement links TRBV28 to TRBJ2-7; maybe TRBD1 (6 bases). The CDR3 loop is CASSFFQDRRSYEQYF. CDR3 DNA: TGTGCCAGCAGTTTTTTTCAGGACAGACGCTCCTACGAGCAGTACTTC.